These T cell receptor beta chains were read from a single sample in a study of blood T cell repertoires in COVID-19. TCRdb's table, derived via immunoSEQ multiplex PCR, lists solely in-frame clones and lacks some. Of 100,000 to 150,000 clones listed, approximately 89% are singletons. The sequenced material came from peripheral blood. These receptors came from a woman aged 65 to 85 with COVID-19, enrolled during active disease. CDR3s include the opening cysteine and the closing phenylalanine or tryptophan. The D gene is left open where the match is weak. The size entry is marked missing in some rows and otherwise reads once, few, many or a size class.

TRBJ2-5,.,TRBV6-1,TRBD2,TGTGCCAGCAGTGAATGGCCAGCGGGGCAACAAGAGACCCAGTACTTC,CASSEWPAGQQETQYF
TRBJ2-7,.,TRBV7-2,.,TGTGCCAGCAGTCCCGGTTGGGGAGAGTTTGACGAGCAGTACTTC,CASSPGWGEFDEQYF
TRBJ1-5,.,TRBV5-4,.,TGTGCCAGCAGTTTCGGCAATCAGCCCCAGCATTTT,CASSFGNQPQHF
TRBJ2-3,.,TRBV2,TRBD1,TGTGCCAGCGGCCTGGGGACAGGGGGCCCAGATACGCAGTATTTT,CASGLGTGGPDTQYF
TRBJ2-2,.,TRBV5-6,TRBD1,TGTGCCAGCACCACCGGGACAGGTAACACCGGGGAGCTGTTTTTT,CASTTGTGNTGELFF
TRBJ2-2,.,TRBV7-6,.,TGTGCCAGCAGCTTAGCCGCAGGGTTGACCGGGGAGCTGTTTTTT,CASSLAAGLTGELFF
TRBJ1-6,few,TRBV5-6,TRBD1,TGTGCCAGCAGCTTGGCCGGGACAGGGTTTTCACCCCTCCACTTT,CASSLAGTGFSPLHF
TRBJ1-3,.,TRBV7-9,.,TGTGCCAGCAGCTTAGCAGAATACTCCTCTGGAAACACCATATATTTT,CASSLAEYSSGNTIYF
TRBJ2-5,.,TRBV3-1/TRBV3-2,TRBD1,TGTGCCAGCAGCCAAGGGGGGACAGGCGATAGGCAAGAGACCCAGTACTTC,CASSQGGTGDRQETQYF
TRBJ1-3,few,TRBV29-1,.,TGCAGCGGGCAGGGTTTTGGAAACACCATATATTTT,CSGQGFGNTIYF
TRBJ2-3,.,TRBV19,.,TGTGCCAGCGCGAGGGAAAGTAGGAGCACAGATACGCAGTATTTT,CASARESRSTDTQYF
TRBJ2-1,.,TRBV4-1,TRBD2,TGCGCCAGCAGTCCTAGCGGGGGGACTATTTACAATGAGCAGTTCTTC,CASSPSGGTIYNEQFF
TRBJ1-1,.,TRBV5-1,.,TGCGCCAGCAGCTTGCAGGGTGCGAACACTGAAGCTTTCTTT,CASSLQGANTEAFF
TRBJ1-1,.,TRBV7-9,TRBD1,TGTGCCAGCAGCTTCGGCCAGGGGGAGATGAACACTGAAGCTTTCTTT,CASSFGQGEMNTEAFF
TRBJ1-6,.,TRBV19,TRBD1,TGTGCCAGTAGTACCATGACAGGGAGCAATTCACCCCTCCACTTT,CASSTMTGSNSPLHF
TRBJ1-2,.,TRBV3-1/TRBV3-2,TRBD1,TGTGCCAGCAGCCGGGGACAGACTAACTATGGCTACACCTTC,CASSRGQTNYGYTF
TRBJ1-5,.,TRBV28,.,TGTGCCAGCAGTCCCCCGAATCAGCCCCAGCATTTT,CASSPPNQPQHF
TRBJ2-2,few,TRBV5-1,TRBD1,TGCGCCAGCAGCTCAGGACAGGGGGCGGGCACCGGGGAGCTGTTTTTT,CASSSGQGAGTGELFF
TRBJ1-5,.,TRBV15,.,TGTGCCACCAGCATGGGGGGGAGGGGGTCGGGTCAGCCCCAGCATTTT,CATSMGGRGSGQPQHF
TRBJ2-2,.,TRBV5-6,.,TGTGCCAGCAGCTCCCCTTTTCGGCGACTGAACACCGGGGAGCTGTTTTTT,CASSSPFRRLNTGELFF
TRBJ2-3,.,TRBV15,.,TGTGCCACCAGCAGAGTAGCAGACTATGATTCGGATACGCAGTATTTT,CATSRVADYDSDTQYF
TRBJ1-2,.,TRBV30,TRBD1,TGTGCCTGGAGCGACGACAGGGCGGAAGGCTACACCTTC,CAWSDDRAEGYTF
TRBJ2-7,.,TRBV6-5,.,TGTGCCAGCTCCATGGGGCTAGCGAGTTCCTACGAGCAGTACTTC,CASSMGLASSYEQYF
TRBJ1-3,.,TRBV10-1,.,TGCGCCAGCGCGGGCCCCCCAAGCGGAAACACCATATATTTT,CASAGPPSGNTIYF
TRBJ2-2,once,TRBV2,TRBD1,TGTGCCAGCATGTGGCAGGGGGTGGCCGGGGAGCTGTTTTTT,CASMWQGVAGELFF
TRBJ2-1,.,TRBV3-1/TRBV3-2,.,TGTGCCAGCAGCCGGGGGCAGTCATACAATGAGCAGTTCTTC,CASSRGQSYNEQFF
TRBJ2-3,.,TRBV7-9,TRBD2,TGTGCCAGCAGGTCCCCACGGCGAGCGGGGGCCACAGATACGCAGTATTTT,CASRSPRRAGATDTQYF
TRBJ2-1,.,TRBV24-1,TRBD1,TGTGCCACCAGTGACTCTGACAGGGTGAGTTACAATGAGCAGTTCTTC,CATSDSDRVSYNEQFF
TRBJ2-6,.,TRBV4-1,.,TGCGCCAGCAGCCAAGGGGGGACAAGAAACTCTGGGGCCAACGTCCTGACTTTC,CASSQGGTRNSGANVLTF
TRBJ2-2,.,TRBV5-3,.,TGTGCCAGAAGAGACAGCGCTTGCACCGGGGAGCTGTTTTTT,CARRDSACTGELFF
TRBJ2-1,.,TRBV18,TRBD2,TGTGCCAGCTCACCACGAACTAGCGGGACTGACAATGAGCAGTTCTTC,CASSPRTSGTDNEQFF
TRBJ2-5,once,TRBV12-3/TRBV12-4,.,TGTGCCAGCAGTCGTTTCCAAGAGACCCAGTACTTC,CASSRFQETQYF
TRBJ1-6,.,TRBV27,TRBD1,TGTGCCAGCAGTTCACGGGACAGGGGAAGGGTGTATAATTCACCCCTCCACTTT,CASSSRDRGRVYNSPLHF
TRBJ2-3,.,TRBV19,TRBD1,TGTGCCAGTAGTACAACAGGGACAGGGAACACAGATACGCAGTATTTT,CASSTTGTGNTDTQYF
TRBJ1-4,.,TRBV6-6,.,TGTGCCAGCAGTTACGTCCCGGGAGTTAATGAAAAACTGTTTTTT,CASSYVPGVNEKLFF
TRBJ2-2,once,TRBV7-7,.,TGTGCTAGCAGCTTAGCTCTCCGTTCCGGGGAGCTGTTTTTT,CASSLALRSGELFF
TRBJ1-5,.,TRBV5-1,.,TGCGCCAGCAGCTTGTCAGGGGTTAGCAATCAGCCCCAGCATTTT,CASSLSGVSNQPQHF
TRBJ1-5,.,TRBV15,.,TGTGCCACCAGCAGAGATACCCAGGGGATGGGTCAGCCCCAGCATTTT,CATSRDTQGMGQPQHF